These T cell receptor beta chains were read from a single sample in a study of CD8+CD57+ T cells in acquired aplastic anemia. TCRdb redid the calling of the reads with MiXCR, one entry per CDR3 protein. The table includes approximately 180,000 distinct CDR3 sequences, 40% to 50% detected once. Source material: sorted CD4+, CD8+, or CD8+CD57+ T cells (not recorded which) from PBMCs. The receptors come from a human donor with aplastic anemia. The CDR3 runs from the conserved cysteine through the conserved F or W. Each record gives: CDR3 DNA, CDR3 protein, J gene, V gene, D gene, clone size. A D gene is named only where the DNA matches it firmly. Size is omitted from some rows. Given values are once, few, many or a class for expanded clones.

CDR3 DNA: TGTGCCAGCATACCAGGGTCCGCTGGGGGCTACGAGCAGTACTTC; CDR3 protein: CASIPGSAGGYEQYF; J gene: TRBJ2-7; V gene: TRBV2; D gene: NA; clone size: once
CDR3 DNA: TGCAGTGCCGCCGGGACAGGGTCTCTCGAGCAGTACTTC; CDR3 protein: CSAAGTGSLEQYF; J gene: TRBJ2-7; V gene: TRBV20-1; D gene: TRBD1; clone size: many
CDR3 DNA: TGTGCCAGCAGTTACAGGGGTGGCGGCTACACCTTC; CDR3 protein: CASSYRGGGYTF; J gene: TRBJ1-2; V gene: TRBV6-4; D gene: TRBD1; clone size: many
CDR3 DNA: TGTGCCAGCAGCTTAGGACAGAATGAGCAGTTCTTC; CDR3 protein: CASSLGQNEQFF; J gene: TRBJ2-1; V gene: TRBV7-8; D gene: NA; clone size: NA
CDR3 DNA: TGCAGTGCTAGAAAGAAGGCTAGCAATCAGCCCCAGCATTTT; CDR3 protein: CSARKKASNQPQHF; J gene: TRBJ1-5; V gene: TRBV20-1; D gene: NA; clone size: many
CDR3 DNA: TGTGCCAGCAGCCAATGGGGCAGGGGCTTCTATGGCTACACCTTC; CDR3 protein: CASSQWGRGFYGYTF; J gene: TRBJ1-2; V gene: TRBV3-1; D gene: NA; clone size: many
CDR3 DNA: TGTGCCACCAGAATCCGACAGTCCACCGGGGAGCTGTTTTTT; CDR3 protein: CATRIRQSTGELFF; J gene: TRBJ2-2; V gene: TRBV15; D gene: NA; clone size: few
CDR3 DNA: TGTGCCAGCATCGGGGACAGGGCCACCCAAGAGACCCAGTACTTC; CDR3 protein: CASIGDRATQETQYF; J gene: TRBJ2-5; V gene: TRBV2; D gene: TRBD1; clone size: many
CDR3 DNA: TGTGCCAGTAGGCGACAGGGGAGTTTGGATGAGCAGTTCTTC; CDR3 protein: CASRRQGSLDEQFF; J gene: TRBJ2-1; V gene: TRBV19; D gene: TRBD1; clone size: many
CDR3 DNA: TGTGCCAGCAGCTCAGGGACAGATGGAAACACCATATATTTT; CDR3 protein: CASSSGTDGNTIYF; J gene: TRBJ1-3; V gene: TRBV7-9; D gene: TRBD1; clone size: many
CDR3 DNA: TGTGCCAGCAGTGCAGGGCCCAGCTCTGGGGCCAACGTCCTGACTTTC; CDR3 protein: CASSAGPSSGANVLTF; J gene: TRBJ2-6; V gene: TRBV25-1; D gene: NA; clone size: once
CDR3 DNA: TGCGCCAGCAGCTTGGGATCCACCTACGAGCAGTACTTC; CDR3 protein: CASSLGSTYEQYF; J gene: TRBJ2-7; V gene: TRBV5-8; D gene: NA; clone size: NA
CDR3 DNA: TGTGCCAGCAGCGTAGTAGAAGGATACGAGCAGTACTTC; CDR3 protein: CASSVVEGYEQYF; J gene: TRBJ2-7; V gene: TRBV9; D gene: NA; clone size: NA
CDR3 DNA: TGCGCCAGCAGTGTCGCGGGGACCCAGTACTTC; CDR3 protein: CASSVAGTQYF; J gene: TRBJ2-5; V gene: TRBV10-2; D gene: NA; clone size: many